Listed below are T cell receptor beta chains from one sample, sequenced in a study of fetal regulatory T cell absence and autoimmunity. Assay used: immunoSEQ multiplex PCR; TCRdb lists only in-frame clones, some missing. The table records about 50,000 clones, around 85% of them present only once. Sequenced material: cord blood. The receptor source for this set is a newborn boy with IPEX syndrome. The CDR3 runs from the conserved cysteine through the conserved F or W. Fields, in order: V gene, clone size, D gene, J gene, CDR3 length, CDR3 protein, CDR3 DNA. The D gene is left open where the match is weak. Not all rows give a size; the values are once, few, many and, for expanded clones, a class.

v_call: TRBV9
clone_size: NA
d_call: TRBD2
j_call: TRBJ2-5
cdr3_length: 16
cdr3_aa: CASSVEAGVGGETQYF
cdr3_nt: TGTGCCAGCAGCGTAGAAGCGGGGGTAGGAGGGGAGACCCAGTACTTC

v_call: TRBV5-1
clone_size: NA
d_call: TRBD1
j_call: TRBJ1-2
cdr3_length: 14
cdr3_aa: CASSPDRGPYGYTF
cdr3_nt: TGCGCCAGCAGCCCCGACAGGGGGCCCTATGGCTACACCTTC

v_call: TRBV27
clone_size: NA
d_call: TRBD1
j_call: TRBJ1-2
cdr3_length: 18
cdr3_aa: CASSLSGARTGGGDGYTF
cdr3_nt: TGTGCCAGCAGTTTATCGGGAGCCCGGACAGGGGGCGGGGATGGCTACACCTTC

v_call: TRBV5-7
clone_size: once
d_call: NA
j_call: TRBJ2-7
cdr3_length: 15
cdr3_aa: CASSQIGGSGYEQYF
cdr3_nt: TGTGCCAGCAGCCAGATCGGGGGCAGTGGCTACGAGCAGTACTTC

v_call: TRBV9
clone_size: few
d_call: TRBD2
j_call: TRBJ2-5
cdr3_length: 14
cdr3_aa: CASSVRREGETQYF
cdr3_nt: TGTGCCAGCAGCGTGAGGAGGGAGGGAGAGACCCAGTACTTC

v_call: TRBV11-2
clone_size: NA
d_call: TRBD2
j_call: TRBJ2-7
cdr3_length: 17
cdr3_aa: CASRGLASGRTSYEQYF
cdr3_nt: TGTGCCAGCAGGGGACTAGCTAGCGGGAGGACCTCCTACGAGCAGTACTTC

v_call: TRBV15
clone_size: NA
d_call: TRBD2
j_call: TRBJ2-3
cdr3_length: 15
cdr3_aa: CATRFGLAGSDTQYF
cdr3_nt: TGTGCCACCAGATTCGGACTAGCGGGTTCAGATACGCAGTATTTT

v_call: TRBV5-8
clone_size: NA
d_call: NA
j_call: TRBJ1-4
cdr3_length: 16
cdr3_aa: CASSPVRGVANEKLFF
cdr3_nt: TGTGCCAGCAGCCCCGTCCGGGGGGTCGCCAATGAAAAACTGTTTTTT

v_call: TRBV6-6
clone_size: once
d_call: NA
j_call: TRBJ2-3
cdr3_length: 13
cdr3_aa: CASSYEGPDTQYF
cdr3_nt: TGTGCCAGCAGTTACGAAGGGCCAGATACGCAGTATTTT

v_call: TRBV4-3
clone_size: NA
d_call: NA
j_call: TRBJ1-2
cdr3_length: 16
cdr3_aa: CASSPRTVSGYGGYTF
cdr3_nt: TGCGCCAGCAGCCCAAGGACAGTATCTGGGTATGGTGGCTACACCTTC

v_call: TRBV7-8
clone_size: NA
d_call: NA
j_call: TRBJ2-5
cdr3_length: 15
cdr3_aa: CASSLAGGGGETQYF
cdr3_nt: TGTGCCAGCAGCTTAGCGGGAGGGGGGGGAGAGACCCAGTACTTC

v_call: TRBV30
clone_size: NA
d_call: TRBD2
j_call: TRBJ2-2
cdr3_length: 17
cdr3_aa: CAWSFPWTSGNTGELFF
cdr3_nt: TGTGCCTGGAGTTTCCCATGGACTAGCGGGAACACCGGGGAGCTGTTTTTT

v_call: TRBV7-9
clone_size: NA
d_call: TRBD1
j_call: TRBJ1-6
cdr3_length: 14
cdr3_aa: CASREQGVTAPLHF
cdr3_nt: TGTGCCAGCAGGGAACAGGGGGTGACGGCACCCCTCCACTTT

v_call: TRBV7-6
clone_size: NA
d_call: NA
j_call: TRBJ2-7
cdr3_length: 13
cdr3_aa: CASSPGGPLEQYF
cdr3_nt: TGTGCCAGCAGCCCCGGAGGCCCTTTGGAGCAGTACTTC

v_call: TRBV11-3
clone_size: NA
d_call: TRBD2
j_call: TRBJ2-5
cdr3_length: 18
cdr3_aa: CASSLGGSSGGLLDTQYF
cdr3_nt: TGTGCCAGCAGCTTAGGGGGCTCCAGCGGGGGTCTGTTGGATACCCAGTACTTC

v_call: TRBV18
clone_size: NA
d_call: NA
j_call: TRBJ1-2
cdr3_length: 16
cdr3_aa: CASSPKKRTANYGYTF
cdr3_nt: TGTGCCAGCTCACCAAAAAAAAGGACAGCTAACTATGGCTACACCTTC

v_call: TRBV14
clone_size: NA
d_call: TRBD2
j_call: TRBJ2-1
cdr3_length: 13
cdr3_aa: CASSLAGEDEQFF
cdr3_nt: TGTGCCAGCTCTCTAGCGGGAGAAGATGAGCAGTTCTTC

v_call: TRBV7-6
clone_size: NA
d_call: NA
j_call: TRBJ2-1
cdr3_length: 13
cdr3_aa: CASSLEAGDEQFF
cdr3_nt: TGTGCCAGCAGCTTAGAGGCGGGCGATGAGCAGTTCTTC

v_call: TRBV19
clone_size: NA
d_call: NA
j_call: TRBJ1-2
cdr3_length: 13
cdr3_aa: CASSIQGKDGYTF
cdr3_nt: TGTGCCAGTAGTATCCAGGGGAAGGATGGCTACACCTTC

v_call: TRBV5-5
clone_size: NA
d_call: TRBD2
j_call: TRBJ2-4
cdr3_length: 15
cdr3_aa: CASSLDRGRADIQYF
cdr3_nt: TGTGCCAGCAGCTTGGATCGCGGGAGGGCCGACATTCAGTACTTC

v_call: TRBV7-7
clone_size: NA
d_call: TRBD2
j_call: TRBJ2-5
cdr3_length: 13
cdr3_aa: CASSPGGQETQYF
cdr3_nt: TGTGCCAGCAGCCCGGGGGGGCAAGAGACCCAGTACTTC

v_call: TRBV10-2
clone_size: NA
d_call: NA
j_call: TRBJ2-7
cdr3_length: 11
cdr3_aa: CASSHRLEQYF
cdr3_nt: TGCGCCAGCAGTCATCGCCTCGAGCAGTACTTC

v_call: TRBV6-1
clone_size: NA
d_call: TRBD2
j_call: TRBJ2-1
cdr3_length: 17
cdr3_aa: CASSEYSGGSSDNEQFF
cdr3_nt: TGTGCCAGCAGTGAATATTCCGGCGGGAGCTCCGACAATGAGCAGTTCTTC

v_call: TRBV10-3
clone_size: NA
d_call: NA
j_call: TRBJ2-2
cdr3_length: 16
cdr3_aa: CAISEYPPMNTGELFF
cdr3_nt: TGTGCCATCAGTGAGTACCCACCCATGAACACCGGGGAGCTGTTTTTT

v_call: TRBV2
clone_size: NA
d_call: NA
j_call: TRBJ2-7
cdr3_length: 12
cdr3_aa: CATRTVRYEQYF
cdr3_nt: TGTGCCACAAGGACAGTTCGCTACGAGCAGTACTTC

v_call: TRBV7-9
clone_size: NA
d_call: TRBD2
j_call: TRBJ2-4
cdr3_length: 17
cdr3_aa: CASSPTGGGLGKNIQYF
cdr3_nt: TGTGCCAGCAGCCCGACTGGCGGGGGGCTCGGCAAAAACATTCAGTACTTC

v_call: TRBV7-2
clone_size: NA
d_call: NA
j_call: TRBJ1-5
cdr3_length: 14
cdr3_aa: CASSYTGHNQPQHF
cdr3_nt: TGTGCCAGCAGCTACACAGGGCACAATCAGCCCCAGCATTTT

v_call: TRBV4-3
clone_size: NA
d_call: TRBD1
j_call: TRBJ1-1
cdr3_length: 14
cdr3_aa: CASRMTGKSTEAFF
cdr3_nt: TGCGCCAGCAGAATGACAGGGAAGTCCACTGAAGCTTTCTTT

v_call: TRBV19
clone_size: once
d_call: TRBD2
j_call: TRBJ2-5
cdr3_length: 14
cdr3_aa: CASSIAGGLETQYF
cdr3_nt: TGTGCCAGTAGTATAGCGGGGGGGCTGGAGACCCAGTACTTC

v_call: TRBV29-1
clone_size: NA
d_call: TRBD1
j_call: TRBJ2-6
cdr3_length: 16
cdr3_aa: CSVRGTGRSGANVLTF
cdr3_nt: TGCAGCGTTCGGGGGACAGGGCGCTCTGGGGCCAACGTCCTGACTTTC

v_call: TRBV6-1
clone_size: NA
d_call: NA
j_call: TRBJ2-7
cdr3_length: 10
cdr3_aa: CASSGALRDF
cdr3_nt: TGTGCCAGCAGTGGGGCCCTCCGGGACTTC

v_call: TRBV5-6
clone_size: NA
d_call: NA
j_call: TRBJ2-7
cdr3_length: 12
cdr3_aa: CASSLRGYEQYF
cdr3_nt: TGTGCCAGCAGCTTGAGGGGCTACGAGCAGTACTTC

v_call: TRBV5-8
clone_size: NA
d_call: TRBD1
j_call: TRBJ1-6
cdr3_length: 18
cdr3_aa: CASSLETSTGTDNSPLHF
cdr3_nt: TGTGCCAGCAGCTTGGAAACCTCGACCGGGACAGATAATTCACCCCTCCACTTT

v_call: TRBV5-1
clone_size: NA
d_call: TRBD1
j_call: TRBJ2-2
cdr3_length: 15
cdr3_aa: CASSLEGAPTGELFF
cdr3_nt: TGCGCCAGCAGCTTGGAGGGGGCGCCTACCGGGGAGCTGTTTTTT

v_call: TRBV11-3
clone_size: NA
d_call: NA
j_call: TRBJ2-1
cdr3_length: 14
cdr3_aa: CASSLAGINNEQFF
cdr3_nt: TGTGCCAGCAGCTTGGCTGGTATTAACAATGAGCAGTTCTTC

v_call: TRBV5-6
clone_size: NA
d_call: TRBD2
j_call: TRBJ2-5
cdr3_length: 19
cdr3_aa: CASSLYGGREYRDQETQYF
cdr3_nt: TGTGCCAGCAGCTTGTATGGCGGGCGGGAGTATCGGGACCAAGAGACCCAGTACTTC

v_call: TRBV19
clone_size: NA
d_call: NA
j_call: TRBJ1-5
cdr3_length: 18
cdr3_aa: CASSIDVRLAGANQPQHF
cdr3_nt: TGTGCCAGTAGTATAGATGTTAGGTTAGCGGGGGCGAATCAGCCCCAGCATTTT

v_call: TRBV4-1
clone_size: NA
d_call: NA
j_call: TRBJ2-5
cdr3_length: 15
cdr3_aa: CASSQEGGYRETQYF
cdr3_nt: TGCGCCAGCAGCCAAGAAGGAGGGTATAGGGAGACCCAGTACTTC

v_call: TRBV5-6
clone_size: NA
d_call: NA
j_call: TRBJ1-3
cdr3_length: 13
cdr3_aa: CASSWRRGNTIYF
cdr3_nt: TGTGCCAGCAGCTGGAGACGAGGAAACACCATATATTTT

v_call: TRBV13
clone_size: once
d_call: NA
j_call: TRBJ1-1
cdr3_length: 14
cdr3_aa: CASSFGRQNTEAFF
cdr3_nt: TGTGCCAGCAGCTTCGGCAGGCAAAACACTGAAGCTTTCTTT